The 2 T cell receptor beta chains given below trace back to one sample, sequenced in a study of naive and memory T cell subsets. Two oligonucleotides, mixed equimolar, formed the beta constant-region primer covering TRBC1 and TRBC2. TCRdb reanalysed the UMI-ligation and nested PCR reads using MiXCR and keeps one entry per CDR3 protein. The data show some 83,000 distinct CDR3 sequences, with around 13% seen just once and approximately 0.84% held by the top ten. The sequencing sample was made of central memory CD4+ T cells from blood. Source of these receptors: a human donor in good health.

This clonotype was detected once. V is TRBV5-6 and J is TRBJ2-5; TRBD2 matches at 14 bases. The CDR3 totals 17 residues. V shed 3 bases, J shed 2 bases, and the junction held 6 bases outside the gene matches. Looked up from germline, CDR1 is SGHDT and CDR2 is YYEEEE. CDR3 bases: TGTGCCAGCAGCTCTTACGGGACTAGCGGGAGACAAGAGACCCAGTACTTC. Protein product: CASSSYGTSGRQETQYF. Filled out from reference TRBV5-6 and TRBJ2-5, the complete variable domain reads DAGVTQSPTHLIKTRGQQVTLRCSPKSGHDTVSWYQQALGQGPQFIFQYYEEEERQRGNFPDRFSGHQFPNYSSELNVNALLLGDSALYLCASSSYGTSGRQETQYFGPGTRLLVL.

This clonotype was counted between two and nine times. The chain links TRBV10-3 to TRBJ1-6; D remains unclear. The CDR3 has 14 amino acids. The V end was cut by 6 bases, the J end by 7 bases, with 13 bases between. CDR1 is ENHRY, CDR2 SYGVKD, per germline. The CDR3 sequence: CAIREGSGNSPLHF. The CDR3 DNA is TGTGCCATCAGAGAGGGATCCGGCAATTCACCCCTCCACTTT.